The clone carrying this T cell receptor (beta chain) was detected only a few times. The antigen remains undetermined. V lost 4 bases to trimming and J lost 2 bases, with 11 bases between them. CDR1 is LNHDA and CDR2 is SQIVND in the germline V gene (reference sequence). CDR3 length: 14 residues. The record originates from a study of beta chain features in type 1 diabetes. Findings and caveats of the study: Shorter templates might be favored by PCR, and equally so in patients and in controls. The study left unresolved whether HLA type influences TCRB rearrangement. The naive, central memory and Treg TCRB repertoires looked more alike in patients than they did in healthy donors. Significant though moderate, a shortening of TCRB CDR3s appeared in all four CD4+ subsets of Type 1 diabetes patients.

Since all of the isolated RNA was reverse transcribed, expressed TCRB transcripts were what got sequenced. TCRdb keeps only in-frame clones here, not all; method: immunoSEQ multiplex PCR. Here the sample spans some 410,000 clones, approximately 10% being singletons. The V call is TRBV19, the J call TRBJ1-1; no definite D call. Sequenced sample: naive CD4+ T cells from blood. This clonotype originated in a woman aged 18-30 years in good health. DNA of the CDR3: TGTGCCAGTAGTACCAGCAAGGGCAACACTGAAGCTTTCTTT. Encoded protein: CASSTSKGNTEAFF.